This T cell receptor (beta chain) appears in the sequencing data of a study of cytomegalovirus exposure and HLA in healthy donors (dated 2017 in TCRdb). Regarding the study in general: In an earlier analysis of under 750 of the donors, around 290 Gb of sequence data and 90 million to 130 million unique TCR beta sequences from approximately 180 million T cells were reported. An early release that covered approximately 600 HLA-typed donors contained approximately 300 gigabases of sequencing data and roughly 84 million unique TCR sequences. Of the 300 to 450 genotyped donors, 65% to 90% fell in the genetic ancestry cluster associated with self-reported Caucasian donors. The study aimed to test whether signatures of past pathogen exposure could be identified by cataloging public T cell receptors. The study used immunosequencing to profile the T cell repertoires of approximately 690 subjects and linked those repertoires to cytomegalovirus serostatus. A separate validation cohort of roughly 130 different subjects was used in addition to the approximately 610-subject first cohort. To predict cytomegalovirus infection status, the study combined high-throughput TCR immunosequencing, statistical association of individual TCRs with disease status, and machine learning. A later analysis re-examined previously published TCR beta repertoires from roughly 720 donors and added high-resolution HLA genotyping to investigate patterns of TCR occurrence. The later analysis used no new phenotypic data to find candidate immune exposures, relying instead on TCR beta sequences and their occurrence across donors. To decide whether each TCR beta V gene segment behaved as functional or pseudogenic, an earlier analysis of some 540 of the donors relied on high-throughput TCR beta sequencing. Donor age, sex, ethnicity and CMV serostatus were compiled together with the repertoire data. Genome-wide SNP genotypes for about 65% of the 666 donors were used in a later genetic analysis, which treated that subset as a discovery cohort. Every repertoire in the discovery cohort had been generated on one and the same sequencing platform. HLA typing included class I and class II loci at four-digit resolution. Typing coverage differed by locus: A, B, C, DRB1 and DQB1 were typed in about 629-640 donors, DQA1 in 500 to 550, DPA1 in approximately 610, and DPB1 in 400 to 480. A handful of DR-DQ haplotypes were handled as single units for association and clustering because linkage in the cohort was strong. Among over 350 genotyped donors of the cohort, an average of approximately 230,000 unique TCR beta nucleotide sequences were sequenced per donor, about a sixth of them non-productive. On the study overall, not on this receptor specifically: According to a later analysis, parvovirus B19, influenza, CMV and Epstein-Barr virus appeared linked to several top co-occurrence clusters. In this cohort, only TCR beta chains were sequenced, and detectable features were limited by the absence of alpha or paired-chain data. The study listed 170 or so TCR beta chains as associated with cytomegalovirus. Compared with the roughly 700-donor mean, donors in an Asian-associated ancestry cluster had fewer N-insertions in productive TCRs, according to a later genetic analysis. The authors suggested that the approach could potentially be generalized to other disease states and immunological phenotypes. A further reported finding was that TCR beta sequences accurately predicted the HLA-A and HLA-B alleles for most subjects in the first cohort. Because some donors lacked HLA typing at each locus, the association tests relied only on the typed subset. Compared with equally common non-associated chains, HLA-associated TCR beta chains in a later analysis were more clonally expanded and had lower generation probabilities. Because counts were too low, about 17 rarely observed V segments, including chromosome 9 orphons, were excluded from the earlier analysis of 587 of the donors. Linkage disequilibrium might explain the correlated functional status among segregating V segments, but an unknown experimental factor could not be excluded. A later analysis found that most CMV-associated TCR beta chains appeared HLA-restricted, with HLA associations seemingly driven largely by CMV exposure. A cluster of highly shared sequence variants was judged likely to be a technical artifact of the sequencing pipeline. V-gene and J-gene trimming of TCR beta chains was associated with a missense DCLRE1C variant in a later genetic analysis, and the association was replicated in an independent cohort. Some IMGT-functional V segments, including TRBV6-2 and TRBV6-3, could not be told apart with the 87-base-pair reads, so those segments were excluded. Presence/absence analyses assumed roughly uniform sequencing depth across donors, an assumption that may not hold. In a later analysis, 16,951 TCR beta sequences were associated with specific HLA alleles at a false discovery rate of 0.05. According to a later analysis, TCR association rates differed among HLA loci, with DRB1 alleles showing the most associated TCRs and HLA-C alleles showing the fewest. CMV serostatus was the only immune exposure information available for the cohort. In an earlier analysis of 587 of the donors, most TCR beta V segments were observed in productive rearrangements about 87% or about 30% of the time, broadly matching IMGT annotations. Most TCR sequences were observed very rarely across donors, whereas some public TCRs were present in many individuals. A few of the identified cytomegalovirus-associated TCR beta chains were confirmed in vitro to be specific for cytomegalovirus antigens. In both the original and validation cohorts, the classifier was reported to diagnose cytomegalovirus status with high specificity and sensitivity. Assigning TCR associations to individual alleles was difficult when HLA alleles, especially DR and DQ, strongly co-occurred.

The cohort was made up of 500 to 800 healthy bone marrow donors. All cohort members were sampled while nominally healthy, although unrecorded immune exposures were likely present. The donor was CMV seropositive and belonged to the group of 250 to 350 seropositive cohort members. A peripheral blood sample was provided by each donor, and peripheral blood mononuclear cells were used for TCR beta sequencing. Genomic DNA extraction from the blood cell samples was performed with the Qiagen DNeasy Blood Extraction Kit. From the cysteine through the phenylalanine, the CDR3 covers 15 amino acids. Only the CDR3 part of the read is kept: 45 bases, read in frame from the first base. Ends trimmed: V by 2 bases, J by 1 base; bases unmatched to a gene: 3. CDR1 and CDR2 are drawn from the germline V gene: SGDLS, YYNGEE. Library method: the immunoSEQ multiplex PCR assay. A mixture of 60 forward primers for TCR Vbeta segments and 13 reverse primers for TCR Jbeta segments was used in the multiplex PCR. A multiplex PCR assay on genomic DNA amplified the CDR3 region of rearranged TCR beta genes. The Illumina HiSeq System was used to sequence the amplified TCR beta libraries as 87-base-pair reads. As for how the authors treated the data: A later analysis counted approximately 74 million unique TCR beta chains across the 650 to 700 repertoires, and about 10 million of these chains were shared by at least two donors. Raw reads were error-corrected and collapsed into unique sequences with a nearest-neighbor algorithm that merged closely related sequences to remove PCR and sequencing errors. Alignment of CDR3 sequences to IMGT reference sequences was used to assign V, D and J gene segments. For a sequence to be retained, a match of at least six nucleotides to both a V gene segment and a J gene segment was required. Rearrangements were classified as productive when the CDR3 lacked stop codons and remained in frame with V and J, and all other rearrangements were classified as non-productive. CDR3 was defined according to IMGT convention as the region running from the second conserved V-encoded cysteine to the conserved J-encoded phenylalanine. The earlier analysis of approximately 590 of the donors excluded any sequence lacking an unambiguous match to a single V gene segment. In an earlier analysis of 500 to 750 of the donors, V segments were called functional above 56.7% productive rearrangements and were called segregating when the between-donor standard deviation exceeded 5%. To diagnose cytomegalovirus status from the catalog of TCR beta chain sequences, a statistical classification framework was built. In a later analysis, V and J genes were assigned by comparing TCR nucleotide sequences against IMGT/GENE-DB human TR gene sequences. A later analysis assigned CDR3 sequences and most-parsimonious VDJ recombination scenarios with the TCRdist pipeline. A later analysis defined each TCR beta chain by its CDR3 amino acid sequence plus V-gene family, and excluded reads lacking a unique V-gene family. To address suspected cross-contamination and a sequencing artifact, a later analysis removed 592 highly shared, low-generation-probability nucleotide sequences. For each public chain, a later analysis derived a clonal expansion index from normalized ranks of inferred template counts within each repertoire. Generation probabilities in a later analysis came from a VDJ recombination model fitted to out-of-frame rearrangements, and those results were checked against IGoR. In a later analysis, hypergeometric tests were used to score TCR-TCR, TCR-HLA and TCR-CMV co-occurrence, with a repertoire-size bias correction applied to TCR pairs. False discovery rates were estimated in a later analysis by permuting HLA or CMV assignments 20 times. A later analysis grouped co-occurring TCRs with DBSCAN, adding TCRdist sequence similarity when clustering within HLA-allele-positive subsets. Repertoires with fewer than 30,000 or more than 120,000 public chains, plus five repertoires with anomalous nucleotide sharing, were excluded from co-occurrence clustering. TCRdb stores this immuneACCESS table with in-frame sequences only. Part of the clones is absent; in the studies checked, under half of the shortfall reflects unresolved V genes, and no reason is known for the rest. D and trimming were read from the DNA, whereas the V and J calls and clone size are those reported in that table. For this sample there are about 130,000 clones; 75% to 90% appear just once. The ten largest clones represent 5% to 7% of the sample.

As regards this clone: Its antigen is unknown. The input lacks base qualities; no much larger clone sits a single base away.

The receptor was isolated from a woman aged 40 to 50 in good health and CMV-seropositive. Recombination linked TRBV9 to TRBJ1-1, with 9 bases in between that match TRBD1. Sequenced material: PBMCs. The CDR3 in this case is CASSVVQGANTEAFF. The bases read TGTGCCAGCAGCGTCGTACAGGGGGCGAACACTGAAGCTTTCTTT.